Listed below are T cell receptor beta chains from one sample, sequenced in a study of vaccination and CD4 T cells after COVID-19. One entry per CDR3 protein, called by TCRdb with MiXCR from the PCR reads. The sample lists roughly 15,000 distinct CDR3 sequences; 40% to 65% were seen once. No antigen has been identified for these receptors. The sample here was CD4+ T cells from blood, cultured in vitro, taken before SARS-CoV-2 vaccination. The source is a human donor who had recovered from COVID-19. The CDR3 runs from the conserved cysteine through the conserved F or W. A D gene is named only where the DNA matches it firmly. The size of a clone is reported for some rows only, either as once, few or many, or as a class for expanded clones.

D gene	clone size	V gene	J gene	CDR3 protein	CDR3 DNA
.	.	TRBV4-1	TRBJ2-7	CASSPRALSYEQYF	TGCGCCAGCAGCCCGAGGGCTCTTTCCTACGAGCAGTACTTC
TRBD1	.	TRBV6-1	TRBJ1-6	CASSFPGQGHSPLHF	TGTGCCAGCAGCTTCCCGGGACAGGGTCATTCACCCCTCCACTTT
.	few	TRBV6-1	TRBJ1-2	CASRRTRLGAVFYGYTF	TGTGCCAGCAGACGAACCCGACTTGGGGCAGTTTTCTATGGCTACACCTTC
TRBD1	.	TRBV7-2	TRBJ1-2	CASSLTGEGYGYTF	TGTGCCAGCAGCTTAACAGGGGAGGGCTATGGCTACACCTTC
.	.	TRBV6-2/TRBV6-3	TRBJ2-5	CASNRPGRETQYF	TGTGCCAGCAACCGACCGGGTCGGGAGACCCAGTACTTC
TRBD1	.	TRBV6-1	TRBJ1-6	CASTRTGNNNSPLHF	TGTGCCAGCACTAGGACAGGGAACAATAATTCACCCCTCCACTTT
.	few	TRBV6-1	TRBJ1-1	CASSRYRGTEAFF	TGTGCCAGCAGTCGTTACCGGGGAACTGAAGCTTTCTTT
.	few	TRBV6-5	TRBJ1-1	CASRLRSQNTEAFF	TGTGCCAGCCGTTTGAGGTCACAAAACACTGAAGCTTTCTTT
.	.	TRBV2	TRBJ1-5	CASSEVKGQPQHF	TGTGCCAGCAGTGAAGTTAAGGGCCAGCCCCAGCATTTT
TRBD1	.	TRBV6-5	TRBJ1-2	CASSSRDRREAHGYTF	TGTGCCAGCAGTTCCCGGGACAGGCGGGAAGCCCATGGCTACACCTTC
.	.	TRBV7-8	TRBJ1-6	CASSRGGTRNSPLHF	TGTGCCAGCAGCCGGGGCGGGACAAGGAATTCACCCCTCCACTTT
TRBD2	.	TRBV7-9	TRBJ2-5	CASSPRLAGIQETQYF	TGTGCCAGCAGCCCAAGACTAGCGGGGATCCAAGAGACCCAGTACTTC
TRBD1	few	TRBV11-3	TRBJ1-1	CASSYGQGGTEAFF	TGTGCCAGCAGCTACGGACAGGGGGGGACTGAAGCTTTCTTT
.	.	TRBV5-4	TRBJ2-2	CVSSKGRGTGELFF	TGTGTCAGCAGCAAAGGAAGAGGTACCGGGGAGCTGTTTTTT
.	.	TRBV6-1	TRBJ2-7	CASSPLRGPRGAYEQYF	TGTGCCAGCAGTCCGCTTCGTGGACCCAGGGGGGCGTACGAGCAGTACTTC
TRBD1	few	TRBV6-1	TRBJ2-1	CASSDPRGQGEDNEQFF	TGTGCCAGCAGTGATCCGAGAGGACAGGGTGAAGACAATGAGCAGTTCTTC
.	.	TRBV12-3/TRBV12-4	TRBJ1-1	CASSLDPDLAEAFF	TGTGCCAGCAGTTTAGATCCAGATTTGGCTGAAGCTTTCTTT
.	.	TRBV10-1	TRBJ2-3	CASSEQAHIRTDTQYF	TGCGCCAGCAGTGAGCAAGCCCATATACGCACAGATACGCAGTATTTT
TRBD2	.	TRBV12-3/TRBV12-4	TRBJ2-5	CASSLGERVAGGRETQYF	TGTGCCAGCAGTCTGGGTGAGAGAGTTGCGGGAGGAAGGGAGACCCAGTACTTC
.	.	TRBV7-2	TRBJ1-5	CASSLERPGTHSNQPQHF	TGTGCCAGCAGCTTAGAGAGGCCCGGGACACATAGCAATCAGCCCCAGCATTTT
TRBD1	large	TRBV7-9	TRBJ1-2	CASSSTGTGRDGYTF	TGTGCCAGCAGCTCAACCGGGACAGGGCGGGATGGCTACACCTTC
TRBD1	once	TRBV6-1	TRBJ2-2	CASRDRFSGELFF	TGTGCCAGCAGGGACAGGTTTTCCGGGGAGCTGTTTTTT
.	once	TRBV7-2	TRBJ1-4	CASSPDNGGYEKLFF	TGTGCCAGCAGTCCCGATAACGGGGGCTATGAAAAACTGTTTTTT
TRBD2	.	TRBV5-1	TRBJ2-5	CASSLVTSGRIAETQYF	TGCGCCAGCAGCTTGGTGACTAGCGGGAGAATCGCAGAGACCCAGTACTTC
TRBD2	.	TRBV6-1	TRBJ2-5	CASRGSSGGRETQYF	TGTGCCAGCAGGGGATCTAGCGGCGGCAGGGAGACCCAGTACTTC
TRBD2	.	TRBV10-3	TRBJ2-3	CAISSSRGLAGGDTDTQYF	TGTGCCATCAGCTCCTCCAGGGGACTAGCGGGGGGCGACACAGATACGCAGTATTTT
.	.	TRBV5-1	TRBJ2-3	CASSRGRTDTQYF	TGCGCCAGCAGCCGCGGACGGACAGATACGCAGTATTTT
.	.	TRBV7-2	TRBJ2-7	CASSSGPKQYF	TGTGCCAGCAGCTCGGGACCAAAGCAGTACTTC
.	.	TRBV7-2	TRBJ2-3	CASSLSTDTQYF	TGTGCCAGCAGCTTGTCCACAGATACGCAGTATTTT
.	.	TRBV9	TRBJ1-1	CASNTGLGNTEAFF	TGTGCCAGCAATACGGGGCTTGGGAACACTGAAGCTTTCTTT
TRBD1	.	TRBV20-1	TRBJ1-1	CSARAPGGSMNTEAFF	TGCAGTGCTAGAGCTCCAGGGGGCTCCATGAACACTGAAGCTTTCTTT
.	.	TRBV11-3	TRBJ1-4	CASSLEGGGEKLFF	TGTGCCAGCAGCTTAGAGGGGGGCGGCGAAAAACTGTTTTTT
TRBD1	medium-sized	TRBV7-9	TRBJ2-7	CASSPGGPYEQYF	TGTGCCAGCAGCCCAGGGGGTCCCTACGAGCAGTACTTC
.	.	TRBV19	TRBJ1-5	CASSEGPHQPQHF	TGTGCCAGTAGTGAAGGGCCGCATCAGCCCCAGCATTTT
TRBD2	.	TRBV6-4	TRBJ2-1	CASSVVSGRANEQFF	TGTGCCAGCAGTGTGGTTAGCGGGAGGGCCAATGAGCAGTTCTTC
.	few	TRBV15	TRBJ1-5	CATSRDQGYQPQHF	TGTGCCACCAGCAGAGATCAAGGGTACCAGCCCCAGCATTTT
.	.	TRBV27	TRBJ1-6	CASKPRTHNSPLHF	TGTGCCAGCAAACCCAGAACCCATAATTCACCCCTCCACTTT
TRBD2	.	TRBV24-1	TRBJ2-5	CATSDDGLAGPGETQYF	TGTGCCACCAGTGATGACGGACTAGCGGGGCCGGGGGAGACCCAGTACTTC
.	.	TRBV5-4	TRBJ1-6	CASSSQNSPLHF	TGTGCCAGCAGCTCGCAAAATTCACCCCTCCACTTT
.	.	TRBV6-2/TRBV6-3	TRBJ1-1	CASSYVGGFNTEAFF	TGTGCCAGCAGCTACGTTGGTGGATTCAACACTGAAGCTTTCTTT
TRBD1	few	TRBV15	TRBJ2-7	CATSRDRGSHEQYF	TGTGCCACCAGCAGAGACAGGGGGTCCCACGAGCAGTACTTC
.	once	TRBV19	TRBJ1-5	CASSVRARGTQPQHF	TGTGCCAGTAGCGTGAGGGCAAGGGGTACTCAGCCCCAGCATTTT
.	.	TRBV7-9	TRBJ1-1	CASSFVQDRNTEAFF	TGTGCCAGCAGCTTCGTCCAAGACAGGAACACTGAAGCTTTCTTT
.	few	TRBV7-8	TRBJ2-7	CASSLNPGGNYEQYF	TGTGCCAGCAGCTTAAATCCAGGGGGGAATTACGAGCAGTACTTC
.	.	TRBV11-3	TRBJ2-7	CASSAGSPGDEQYF	TGTGCCAGCAGCGCCGGGTCCCCGGGGGACGAGCAGTACTTC
.	.	TRBV10-1	TRBJ1-5	CASSESTGIQPQHF	TGCGCCAGCAGTGAGTCGACGGGGATTCAGCCCCAGCATTTT
.	medium-sized	TRBV20-1	TRBJ2-1	CSARIVVEQFF	TGCAGTGCTAGAATAGTCGTTGAGCAGTTCTTC
.	few	TRBV7-9	TRBJ1-2	CASSPGGQGYGYTF	TGTGCCAGCAGCCCCGGGGGGCAGGGTTATGGCTACACCTTC
TRBD2	.	TRBV6-2/TRBV6-3	TRBJ2-1	CASRVLAGVNNEQFF	TGTGCCAGCAGAGTTTTAGCGGGAGTGAACAATGAGCAGTTCTTC
.	.	TRBV4-1	TRBJ1-2	CASSRQVNYGYTF	TGCGCCAGCAGCCGACAGGTGAACTATGGCTACACCTTC
.	few	TRBV21-1	TRBJ1-1	CASSKEGLGVNTEAFF	TGTGCCAGCAGCAAAGAGGGTCTGGGAGTGAACACTGAAGCTTTCTTT
.	once	TRBV28	TRBJ1-1	CATSRRGGSTEAFF	TGTGCCACCAGCAGACGAGGGGGATCTACTGAAGCTTTCTTT
TRBD1	.	TRBV2	TRBJ1-6	CASSEGGQTLHF	TGTGCCAGCAGTGAAGGGGGACAGACTCTCCACTTT
TRBD2	.	TRBV6-2/TRBV6-3	TRBJ2-1	CASSLFSGRREQFF	TGTGCCAGCAGTCTCTTTAGCGGGAGACGCGAGCAGTTCTTC
.	.	TRBV19	TRBJ1-5	CAIKWGRQPQHF	TGTGCCATTAAATGGGGGAGGCAGCCCCAGCATTTT
.	.	TRBV12-3/TRBV12-4	TRBJ2-5	CASSRDEETQYF	TGTGCCAGCAGTCGGGACGAAGAGACCCAGTACTTC
TRBD1	few	TRBV2	TRBJ1-6	CASNMGQSNSPLHF	TGTGCCAGCAATATGGGACAGTCGAATTCACCCCTCCACTTT
.	.	TRBV3-1	TRBJ2-1	CASSRPRAGSYNEQFF	TGTGCCAGCAGCCGGCCTCGGGCGGGCTCCTACAATGAGCAGTTCTTC
.	.	TRBV10-1	TRBJ2-2	CASSESTWGFNTGELFF	TGCGCCAGCAGTGAGTCGACATGGGGTTTCAACACCGGGGAGCTGTTTTTT